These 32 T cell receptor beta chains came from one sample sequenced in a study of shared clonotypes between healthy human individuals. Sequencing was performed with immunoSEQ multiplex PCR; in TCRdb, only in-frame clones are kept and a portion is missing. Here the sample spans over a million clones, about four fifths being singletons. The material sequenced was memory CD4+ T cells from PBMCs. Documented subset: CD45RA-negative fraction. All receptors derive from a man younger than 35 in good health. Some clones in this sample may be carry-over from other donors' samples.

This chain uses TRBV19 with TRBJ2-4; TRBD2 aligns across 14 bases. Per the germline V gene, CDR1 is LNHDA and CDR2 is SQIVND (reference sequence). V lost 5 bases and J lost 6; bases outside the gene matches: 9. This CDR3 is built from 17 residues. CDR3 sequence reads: CASSAETSGRGINIQYF. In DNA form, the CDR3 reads TGTGCCAGTAGTGCCGAGACTAGCGGGAGGGGAATAAACATTCAGTACTTC. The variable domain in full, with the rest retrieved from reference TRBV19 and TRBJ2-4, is DGGITQSPKYLFRKEGQNVTLSCEQNLNHDAMYWYRQDPGQGLRLIYYSQIVNDFQKGDIAEGYSVSREKKESFPLTVTSAQKNPTAFYLCASSAETSGRGINIQYFGAGTRLSVL.

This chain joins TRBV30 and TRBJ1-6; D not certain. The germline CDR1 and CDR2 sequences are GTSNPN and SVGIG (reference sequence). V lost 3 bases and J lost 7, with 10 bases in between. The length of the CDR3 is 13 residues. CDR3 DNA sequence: TGTGCCTGGAGGTTGGTTTTGAATTCACCCCTCCACTTT. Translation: CAWRLVLNSPLHF.

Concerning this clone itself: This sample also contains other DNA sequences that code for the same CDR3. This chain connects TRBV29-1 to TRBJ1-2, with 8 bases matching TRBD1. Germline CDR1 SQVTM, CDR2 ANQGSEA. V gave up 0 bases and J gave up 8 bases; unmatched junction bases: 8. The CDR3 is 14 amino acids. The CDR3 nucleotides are TGCAGCGTTGAAGATCGCGGGACAGGAAACGGCTACACCTTC. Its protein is CSVEDRGTGNGYTF.

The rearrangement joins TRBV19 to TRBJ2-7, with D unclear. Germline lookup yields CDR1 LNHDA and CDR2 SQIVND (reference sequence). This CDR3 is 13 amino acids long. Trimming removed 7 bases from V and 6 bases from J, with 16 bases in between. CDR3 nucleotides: TGTGCCAGTATCGATGCGTCTGGGGTCGAGCAGTACTTC. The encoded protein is CASIDASGVEQYF.

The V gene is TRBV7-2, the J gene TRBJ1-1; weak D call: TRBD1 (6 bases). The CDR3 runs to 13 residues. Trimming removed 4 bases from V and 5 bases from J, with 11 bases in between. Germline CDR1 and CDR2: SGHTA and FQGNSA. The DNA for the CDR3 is TGTGCCAGCAGCTGGAGACAGGTAACTGAAGCTTTCTTT. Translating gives CASSWRQVTEAFF.

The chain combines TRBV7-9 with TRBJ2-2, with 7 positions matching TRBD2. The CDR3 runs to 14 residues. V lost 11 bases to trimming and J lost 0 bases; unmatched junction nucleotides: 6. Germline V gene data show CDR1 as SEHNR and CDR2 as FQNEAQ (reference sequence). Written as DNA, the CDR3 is TGTGCCTGCGGGCTAGCGGCGAACACCGGGGAGCTGTTTTTT. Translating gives CACGLAANTGELFF.

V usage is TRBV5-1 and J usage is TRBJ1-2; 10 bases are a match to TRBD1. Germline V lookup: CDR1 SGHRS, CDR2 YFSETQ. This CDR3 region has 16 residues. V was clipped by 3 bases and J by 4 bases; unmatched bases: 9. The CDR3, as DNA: TGCGCCAGCAGCTCATCCGGGACAGGGGAAGGCTATGGCTACACCTTC. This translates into CASSSSGTGEGYGYTF. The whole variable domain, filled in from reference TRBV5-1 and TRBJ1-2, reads KAGVTQTPRYLIKTRGQQVTLSCSPISGHRSVSWYQQTPGQGLQFLFEYFSETQRNKGNFPGRFSGRQFSNSRSEMNVSTLELGDSALYLCASSSSGTGEGYGYTFGSGTRLTVV.

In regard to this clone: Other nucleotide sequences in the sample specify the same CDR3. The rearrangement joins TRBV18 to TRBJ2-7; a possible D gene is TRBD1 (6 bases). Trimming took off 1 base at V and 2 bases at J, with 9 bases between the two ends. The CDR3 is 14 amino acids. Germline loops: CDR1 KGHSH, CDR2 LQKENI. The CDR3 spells CASSPQQGPYEQYF. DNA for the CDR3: TGTGCCAGCTCACCACAACAGGGCCCCTACGAGCAGTACTTC.

The CDR3 DNA sequence: TGTGCCAGCAGCTCCCTGCGAGGGAGGCAAGAGACCCAGTACTTC. Its translation is CASSSLRGRQETQYF. The J gene is TRBJ2-5, the V gene TRBV7-2, with D possibly being TRBD2 (6 bases). Per germline, CDR1 SGHTA and CDR2 FQGNSA. The CDR3 sequence is 15 residues long. V gave up 4 bases and J gave up 2 bases, with 14 bases separating them.

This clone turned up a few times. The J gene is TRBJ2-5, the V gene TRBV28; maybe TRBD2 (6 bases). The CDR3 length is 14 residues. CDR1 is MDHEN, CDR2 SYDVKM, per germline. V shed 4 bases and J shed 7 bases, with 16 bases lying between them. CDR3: CASSSGVRSGTQYF. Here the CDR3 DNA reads TGTGCCAGCAGTTCGGGGGTGAGGTCTGGGACCCAGTACTTC.

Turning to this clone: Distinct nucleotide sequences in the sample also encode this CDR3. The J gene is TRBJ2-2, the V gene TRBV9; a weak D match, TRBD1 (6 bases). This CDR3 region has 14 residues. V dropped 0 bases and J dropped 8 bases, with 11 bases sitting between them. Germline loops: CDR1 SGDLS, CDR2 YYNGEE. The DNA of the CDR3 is TGTGCCAGCAGCGTAGCTACGGGGACAGGGGAGCTGTTTTTT. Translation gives CASSVATGTGELFF. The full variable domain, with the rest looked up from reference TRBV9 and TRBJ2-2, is DSGVTQTPKHLITATGQRVTLRCSPRSGDLSVYWYQQSLDQGLQFLIQYYNGEERAKGNILERFSAQQFPDLHSELNLSSLELGDSALYFCASSVATGTGELFFGEGSRLTVL.

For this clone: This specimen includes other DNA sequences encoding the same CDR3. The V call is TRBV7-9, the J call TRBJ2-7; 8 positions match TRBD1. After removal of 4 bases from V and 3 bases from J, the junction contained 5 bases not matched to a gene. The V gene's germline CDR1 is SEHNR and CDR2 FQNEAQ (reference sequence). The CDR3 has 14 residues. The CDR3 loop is CASSYGQGGYEQYF. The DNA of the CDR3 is TGTGCCAGCAGCTACGGACAGGGTGGCTACGAGCAGTACTTC.

The CDR3 DNA reads TGCGCCAGCAGCTTGGTGTTCCTAGCGGGAGCCAAAAACATTCAGTACTTC. Translated: CASSLVFLAGAKNIQYF. This chain links TRBV5-1 with TRBJ2-4, with 8 bases matching TRBD2. This CDR3 has 17 residues. V lost 0 bases and J lost 0; bases outside the gene matches: 5. The germline gives CDR1 SGHRS, CDR2 YFSETQ.

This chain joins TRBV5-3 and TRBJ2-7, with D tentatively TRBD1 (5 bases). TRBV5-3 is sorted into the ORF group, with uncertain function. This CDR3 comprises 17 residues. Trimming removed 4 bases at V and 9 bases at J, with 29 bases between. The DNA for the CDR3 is TGTGCCAGAAGCGCCCCACTTATAGACAGCGACCGTAAGGTGCAGTACTTC. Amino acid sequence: CARSAPLIDSDRKVQYF.

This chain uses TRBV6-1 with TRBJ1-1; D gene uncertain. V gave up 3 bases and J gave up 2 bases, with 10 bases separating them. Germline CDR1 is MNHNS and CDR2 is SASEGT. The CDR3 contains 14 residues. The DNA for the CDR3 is TGTGCCAGCAGTGAGGCAACGGGAAACACTGAAGCTTTCTTT. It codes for CASSEATGNTEAFF.

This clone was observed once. As DNA, the CDR3 is TGCGCCAGCAGCTTGAATCGGGGGAGTCTCGACACGCAGTATTTT. It translates to CASSLNRGSLDTQYF. The chain carries TRBV5-1 and TRBJ2-3; the D gene is possibly TRBD2 (6 bases). Trimming stripped 1 base from V and 9 bases from J, with 18 bases between. The CDR3 is made up of 15 amino acids. Looked up from germline, CDR1 is SGHRS and CDR2 is YFSETQ.

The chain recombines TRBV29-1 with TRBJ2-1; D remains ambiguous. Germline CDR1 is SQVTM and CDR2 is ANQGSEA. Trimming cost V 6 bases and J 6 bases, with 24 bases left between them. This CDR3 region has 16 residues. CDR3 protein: CSVGPPSAPALNEQFF. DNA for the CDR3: TGCAGCGTCGGACCACCATCGGCACCAGCCCTCAATGAGCAGTTCTTC.

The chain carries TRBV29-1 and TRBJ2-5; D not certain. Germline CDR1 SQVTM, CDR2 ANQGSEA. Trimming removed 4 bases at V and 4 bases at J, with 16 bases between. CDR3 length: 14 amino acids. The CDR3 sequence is CSVGFSGVAETQYF. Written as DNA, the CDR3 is TGCAGCGTTGGGTTCTCAGGAGTTGCAGAGACCCAGTACTTC. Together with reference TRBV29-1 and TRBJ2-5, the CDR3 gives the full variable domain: SAVISQKPSRDICQRGTSLTIQCQVDSQVTMMFWYRQQPGQSLTLIATANQGSEATYESGFVIDKFPISRPNLTFSTLTVSNMSPEDSSIYLCSVGFSGVAETQYFGPGTRLLVL.

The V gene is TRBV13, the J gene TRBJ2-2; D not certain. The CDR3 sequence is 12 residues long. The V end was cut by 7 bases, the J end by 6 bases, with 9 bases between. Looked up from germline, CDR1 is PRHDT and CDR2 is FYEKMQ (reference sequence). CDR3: CASTRSPGELFF. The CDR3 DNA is TGTGCCAGCACCCGGAGCCCCGGGGAGCTGTTTTTT.

The CDR3 protein is CASSPALSSVEQYF. CDR3 sequence (DNA): TGTGCCAGCAGCCCCGCCCTCAGTAGCGTCGAGCAGTACTTC. The chain couples TRBV7-2 to TRBJ2-7; the D gene is possibly TRBD2 (5 bases). Germline V CDR1 and CDR2: SGHTA, FQGNSA. This CDR3 region has 14 residues. The V gene lost 5 bases and the J gene lost 6 bases, with 17 bases spanning the gap.

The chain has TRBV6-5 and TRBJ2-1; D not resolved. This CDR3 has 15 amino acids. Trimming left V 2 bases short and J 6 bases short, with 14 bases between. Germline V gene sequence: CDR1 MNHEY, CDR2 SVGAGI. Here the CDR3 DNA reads TGTGCCAGCAGTTACGACCAGCCGGCGCTCAATGAGCAGTTCTTC. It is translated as CASSYDQPALNEQFF.

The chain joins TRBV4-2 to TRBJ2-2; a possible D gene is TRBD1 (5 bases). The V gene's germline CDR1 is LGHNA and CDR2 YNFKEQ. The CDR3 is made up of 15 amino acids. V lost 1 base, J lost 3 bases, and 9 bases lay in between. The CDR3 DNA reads TGTGCCAGCAGCCAAGCGGAAGGGGACACCGGGGAGCTGTTTTTT. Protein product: CASSQAEGDTGELFF.

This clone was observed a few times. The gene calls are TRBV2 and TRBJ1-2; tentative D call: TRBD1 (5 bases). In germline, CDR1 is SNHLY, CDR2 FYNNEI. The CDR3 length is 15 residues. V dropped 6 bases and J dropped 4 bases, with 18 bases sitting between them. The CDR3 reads CASRDRDRNPYGYTF. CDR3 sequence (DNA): TGTGCCAGCAGGGACCGGGACCGCAATCCCTATGGCTACACCTTC.

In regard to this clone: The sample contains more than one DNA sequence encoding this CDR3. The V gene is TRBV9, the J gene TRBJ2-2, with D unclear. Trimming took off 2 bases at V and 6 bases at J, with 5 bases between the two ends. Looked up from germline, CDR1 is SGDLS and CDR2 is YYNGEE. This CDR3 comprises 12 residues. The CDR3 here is CASSVLAGELFF. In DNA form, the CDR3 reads TGTGCCAGCAGCGTTCTGGCCGGGGAGCTGTTTTTT.

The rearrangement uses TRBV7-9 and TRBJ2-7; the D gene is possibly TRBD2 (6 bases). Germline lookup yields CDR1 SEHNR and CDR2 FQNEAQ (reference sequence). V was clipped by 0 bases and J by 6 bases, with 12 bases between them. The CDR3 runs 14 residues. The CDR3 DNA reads TGTGCCAGCAGCTTAGCCGGGAGCTATAGCGAGCAGTACTTC. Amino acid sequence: CASSLAGSYSEQYF.

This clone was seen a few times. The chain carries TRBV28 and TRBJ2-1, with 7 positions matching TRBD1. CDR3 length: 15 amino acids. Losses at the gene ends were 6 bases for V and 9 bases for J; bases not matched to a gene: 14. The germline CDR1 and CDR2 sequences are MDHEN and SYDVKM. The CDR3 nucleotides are TGTGCCAGCAGACAATCGACAGGGCAGTTAAGTGAGCAGTTCTTC. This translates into CASRQSTGQLSEQFF.

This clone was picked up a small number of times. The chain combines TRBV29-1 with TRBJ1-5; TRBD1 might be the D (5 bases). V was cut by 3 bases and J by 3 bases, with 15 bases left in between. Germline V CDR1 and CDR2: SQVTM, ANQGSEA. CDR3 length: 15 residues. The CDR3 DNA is TGCAGCGTTGACCATAGACAGTGTCTCAATCAGCCCCAGCATTTT. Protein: CSVDHRQCLNQPQHF.

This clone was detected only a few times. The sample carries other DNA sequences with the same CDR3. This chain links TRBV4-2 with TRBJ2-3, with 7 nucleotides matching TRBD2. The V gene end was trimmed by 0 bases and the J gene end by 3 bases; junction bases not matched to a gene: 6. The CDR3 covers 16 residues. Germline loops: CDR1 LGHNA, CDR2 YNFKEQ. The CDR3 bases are TGTGCCAGCAGCCAAGATATGGCGGGAGAGACAGATACGCAGTATTTT. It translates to CASSQDMAGETDTQYF.

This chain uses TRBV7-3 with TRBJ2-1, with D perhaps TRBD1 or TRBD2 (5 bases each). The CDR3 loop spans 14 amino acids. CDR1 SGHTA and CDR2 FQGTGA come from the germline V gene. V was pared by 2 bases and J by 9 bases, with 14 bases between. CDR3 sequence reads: CASSLYPGAFEQFF. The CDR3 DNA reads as TGTGCCAGCAGCTTATATCCCGGGGCTTTTGAGCAGTTCTTC.

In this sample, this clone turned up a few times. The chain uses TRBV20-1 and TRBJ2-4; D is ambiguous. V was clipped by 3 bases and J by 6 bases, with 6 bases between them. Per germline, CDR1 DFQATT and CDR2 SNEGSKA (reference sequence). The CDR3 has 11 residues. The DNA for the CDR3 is TGCAGTGCTAGCTCCGGAAACATTCAGTACTTC. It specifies CSASSGNIQYF.

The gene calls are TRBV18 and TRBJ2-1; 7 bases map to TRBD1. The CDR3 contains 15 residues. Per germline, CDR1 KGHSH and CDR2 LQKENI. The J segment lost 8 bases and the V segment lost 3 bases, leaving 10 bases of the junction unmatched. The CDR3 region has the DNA TGTGCCAGCTCACCCCGACAGGGTAGGTGGGATGAGCAGTTCTTC. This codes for CASSPRQGRWDEQFF.

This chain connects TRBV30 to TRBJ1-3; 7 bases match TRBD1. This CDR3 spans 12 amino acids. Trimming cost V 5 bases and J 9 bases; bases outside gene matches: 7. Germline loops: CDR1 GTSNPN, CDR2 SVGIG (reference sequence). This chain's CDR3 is CAWGPQGGTIYF. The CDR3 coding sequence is TGTGCCTGGGGCCCTCAGGGGGGCACCATATATTTT.